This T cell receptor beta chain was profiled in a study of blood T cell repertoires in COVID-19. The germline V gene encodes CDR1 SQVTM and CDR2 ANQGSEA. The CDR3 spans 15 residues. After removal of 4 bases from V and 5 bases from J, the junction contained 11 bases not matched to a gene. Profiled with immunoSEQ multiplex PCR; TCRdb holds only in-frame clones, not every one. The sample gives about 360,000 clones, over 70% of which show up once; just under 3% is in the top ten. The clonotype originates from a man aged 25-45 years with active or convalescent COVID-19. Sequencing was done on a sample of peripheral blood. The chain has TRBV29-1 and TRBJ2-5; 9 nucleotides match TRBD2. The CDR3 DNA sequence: TGCAGCGTTGGTTTGGTTAGCGGGAGAGGGGAGACCCAGTACTTC. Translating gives CSVGLVSGRGETQYF.